Listed below are T cell receptor beta chains from one sample, sequenced in a study of identical twins. Via MiXCR, TCRdb re-called the 5' RACE reads, giving one row per CDR3 protein. The data show about 890,000 distinct CDR3 sequences, 9% to 15% seen once. The same data also went into a second study, on yellow fever vaccine responses in identical twins.

Sequenced sample: PBMCs. The receptors stem from a woman between 18 and 29 years old in good health. The CDR3 runs from the conserved cysteine through the conserved F or W. Each record gives: V gene, clone size, CDR3 length, D gene, J gene, CDR3 protein, CDR3 DNA. A D gene is named only where the DNA matches it firmly. The size of a clone is reported for some rows only, either as once, few or many, or as a class for expanded clones.

v_gene: TRBV12-3/TRBV12-4; abundance: -; len: 19; d_gene: TRBD2; j_gene: TRBJ2-3; CDR3aa: CASSFNGFPGLAGADTQYF; CDR3nt: TGTGCCAGCAGTTTTAATGGATTCCCGGGACTAGCGGGAGCGGATACGCAGTATTTT
v_gene: TRBV5-6; abundance: few; len: 15; d_gene: -; j_gene: TRBJ2-6; CDR3aa: CASSLLYSGANVLTF; CDR3nt: TGTGCCAGCAGCTTGTTATACTCTGGGGCCAACGTCCTGACTTTC
v_gene: TRBV6-1; abundance: few; len: 15; d_gene: TRBD2; j_gene: TRBJ2-5; CDR3aa: CASGKIAGAGETQYF; CDR3nt: TGTGCCAGCGGGAAAATAGCGGGAGCAGGAGAGACCCAGTACTTC
v_gene: TRBV10-3; abundance: -; len: 14; d_gene: -; j_gene: TRBJ1-2; CDR3aa: CAISEPGDNYGYTF; CDR3nt: TGTGCCATCAGTGAGCCAGGCGATAACTATGGCTACACCTTC
v_gene: TRBV7-2; abundance: -; len: 16; d_gene: -; j_gene: TRBJ1-5; CDR3aa: CASSSQSGSGNQPQHF; CDR3nt: TGTGCCAGCAGCTCCCAGTCGGGGAGCGGCAATCAGCCCCAGCATTTT
v_gene: TRBV4-1; abundance: -; len: 18; d_gene: TRBD2; j_gene: TRBJ2-5; CDR3aa: CASSQAGLAGGLRETQYF; CDR3nt: TGCGCCAGCAGCCAAGCAGGACTAGCGGGGGGGCTGAGAGAGACCCAGTACTTC
v_gene: TRBV7-9; abundance: -; len: 16; d_gene: -; j_gene: TRBJ2-7; CDR3aa: CASSPTPLEGVYEQYF; CDR3nt: TGTGCCAGCAGCCCTACCCCGTTGGAGGGAGTATACGAGCAGTACTTC
v_gene: TRBV28; abundance: few; len: 13; d_gene: -; j_gene: TRBJ2-7; CDR3aa: CASEATDSYEQYF; CDR3nt: TGTGCCAGCGAGGCGACCGACTCCTACGAGCAGTACTTC
v_gene: TRBV7-9; abundance: -; len: 15; d_gene: TRBD2; j_gene: TRBJ2-2; CDR3aa: CASSVGLANTGELFF; CDR3nt: TGTGCCAGCAGCGTGGGACTAGCTAACACCGGGGAGCTGTTTTTT
v_gene: TRBV18; abundance: -; len: 12; d_gene: -; j_gene: TRBJ2-5; CDR3aa: CASSPPTETQYF; CDR3nt: TGTGCCAGCTCACCCCCTACGGAGACCCAGTACTTC
v_gene: TRBV12-3/TRBV12-4; abundance: few; len: 13; d_gene: -; j_gene: TRBJ1-2; CDR3aa: CASSPGLPGGYTF; CDR3nt: TGTGCCAGCAGTCCAGGATTACCTGGTGGCTACACCTTC
v_gene: TRBV28; abundance: once; len: 16; d_gene: TRBD2; j_gene: TRBJ2-7; CDR3aa: CASSYPAGEISYEQYF; CDR3nt: TGTGCCAGCAGTTACCCAGCGGGAGAAATTTCCTACGAGCAGTACTTC
v_gene: TRBV7-9; abundance: -; len: 15; d_gene: TRBD1; j_gene: TRBJ2-3; CDR3aa: CASSQDRGRTDTQYF; CDR3nt: TGTGCCAGCAGCCAGGACAGGGGGCGCACAGATACGCAGTATTTT
v_gene: TRBV24-1; abundance: many; len: 14; d_gene: -; j_gene: TRBJ2-1; CDR3aa: CATSDSAGVDEQFF; CDR3nt: TGTGCCACCAGTGATTCGGCAGGGGTTGATGAGCAGTTCTTC
v_gene: TRBV5-1; abundance: few; len: 14; d_gene: -; j_gene: TRBJ2-5; CDR3aa: CASRRDSLQETQYF; CDR3nt: TGCGCCAGCAGGCGGGACTCCCTCCAAGAGACCCAGTACTTC
v_gene: TRBV2; abundance: many; len: 17; d_gene: TRBD1; j_gene: TRBJ1-5; CDR3aa: CASRARTGDDRNQPQHF; CDR3nt: TGTGCCAGCAGGGCCCGGACAGGGGATGATCGCAATCAGCCCCAGCATTTT
v_gene: TRBV2; abundance: -; len: 14; d_gene: -; j_gene: TRBJ2-3; CDR3aa: CARTTSTSTDTQYF; CDR3nt: TGTGCCAGAACCACAAGCACTAGCACAGATACGCAGTATTTT
v_gene: TRBV20-1; abundance: -; len: 13; d_gene: -; j_gene: TRBJ2-5; CDR3aa: CSGRDPEGETQYF; CDR3nt: TGCAGTGGCAGGGACCCCGAGGGCGAGACCCAGTACTTC
v_gene: TRBV3-1; abundance: -; len: 15; d_gene: TRBD2; j_gene: TRBJ2-7; CDR3aa: CASSHSASGNHEQYF; CDR3nt: TGTGCCAGCAGCCACTCTGCTAGCGGGAACCACGAGCAGTACTTC
v_gene: TRBV5-6; abundance: few; len: 12; d_gene: TRBD1; j_gene: TRBJ1-2; CDR3aa: CASSMDRGGYTF; CDR3nt: TGTGCCAGCAGCATGGACAGGGGTGGCTACACCTTC
v_gene: TRBV9; abundance: -; len: 13; d_gene: -; j_gene: TRBJ2-2; CDR3aa: CASSPAGTGELFF; CDR3nt: TGTGCCAGCAGCCCCGCGGGCACCGGGGAGCTGTTTTTT
v_gene: TRBV24-1; abundance: -; len: 16; d_gene: -; j_gene: TRBJ2-1; CDR3aa: CATSEGGPISYNEQFF; CDR3nt: TGTGCCACCAGTGAGGGGGGCCCAATATCCTACAATGAGCAGTTCTTC
v_gene: TRBV7-2; abundance: -; len: 16; d_gene: -; j_gene: TRBJ2-7; CDR3aa: CASSLAGGRTLYEQYF; CDR3nt: TGTGCCAGCAGCTTAGCTGGCGGGCGAACTTTATACGAGCAGTACTTC
v_gene: TRBV12-3/TRBV12-4; abundance: few; len: 16; d_gene: -; j_gene: TRBJ1-4; CDR3aa: CASSFGGGAGFEKLFF; CDR3nt: TGTGCCAGCAGTTTTGGGGGGGGTGCTGGGTTTGAAAAACTGTTTTTT
v_gene: TRBV9; abundance: few; len: 14; d_gene: -; j_gene: TRBJ2-7; CDR3aa: CASSVGTETYEQYF; CDR3nt: TGTGCCAGCAGCGTAGGGACGGAGACCTACGAGCAGTACTTC
v_gene: TRBV7-2; abundance: few; len: 17; d_gene: -; j_gene: TRBJ2-3; CDR3aa: CASSATDPRGAADTQYF; CDR3nt: TGTGCCAGCAGCGCCACCGACCCCCGGGGAGCCGCAGATACGCAGTATTTT
v_gene: TRBV9; abundance: few; len: 16; d_gene: TRBD2; j_gene: TRBJ2-7; CDR3aa: CASSATLAGGSYEQYF; CDR3nt: TGTGCCAGCAGCGCTACCCTAGCGGGAGGATCCTACGAGCAGTACTTC
v_gene: TRBV20-1; abundance: -; len: 15; d_gene: TRBD2; j_gene: TRBJ2-3; CDR3aa: CSARRTSGNTDTQYF; CDR3nt: TGCAGTGCTAGACGGACTAGCGGTAACACAGATACGCAGTATTTT
v_gene: TRBV28; abundance: many; len: 15; d_gene: -; j_gene: TRBJ1-4; CDR3aa: CASSFFATVNEKLFF; CDR3nt: TGTGCCAGCAGTTTTTTCGCCACTGTGAATGAAAAACTGTTTTTT
v_gene: TRBV9; abundance: few; len: 15; d_gene: -; j_gene: TRBJ1-1; CDR3aa: CASSVADTMNTEAFF; CDR3nt: TGTGCCAGCAGCGTCGCGGACACGATGAACACTGAAGCTTTCTTT
v_gene: TRBV7-8; abundance: -; len: 15; d_gene: TRBD2; j_gene: TRBJ2-3; CDR3aa: CASSPVGLGTDTQYF; CDR3nt: TGTGCCAGCAGCCCGGTGGGACTAGGGACAGATACGCAGTATTTT
v_gene: TRBV7-3; abundance: many; len: 16; d_gene: TRBD2; j_gene: TRBJ2-3; CDR3aa: CASSPRASGSTDTQYF; CDR3nt: TGTGCCAGCAGCCCCCGCGCTAGCGGGTCCACAGATACGCAGTATTTT
v_gene: TRBV12-3/TRBV12-4; abundance: few; len: 16; d_gene: -; j_gene: TRBJ1-4; CDR3aa: CASSQPAIPANEKLFF; CDR3nt: TGTGCCAGCAGTCAACCCGCAATTCCCGCTAATGAAAAACTGTTTTTT
v_gene: TRBV12-3/TRBV12-4; abundance: many; len: 13; d_gene: -; j_gene: TRBJ2-1; CDR3aa: CASSLPSYNEQFF; CDR3nt: TGTGCCAGCAGTCTCCCCTCCTACAATGAGCAGTTCTTC
v_gene: TRBV5-6; abundance: many; len: 14; d_gene: -; j_gene: TRBJ1-1; CDR3aa: CASSAGLIHTEAFF; CDR3nt: TGTGCCAGCAGCGCCGGGCTCATCCACACTGAAGCTTTCTTT
v_gene: TRBV12-3/TRBV12-4; abundance: -; len: 13; d_gene: TRBD1; j_gene: TRBJ1-1; CDR3aa: CASSSRGQGQAFF; CDR3nt: TGTGCCAGCAGTTCCCGTGGACAGGGGCAAGCTTTCTTT
v_gene: TRBV6-1; abundance: -; len: 14; d_gene: -; j_gene: TRBJ1-5; CDR3aa: CASSEGTVRQPQHF; CDR3nt: TGTGCCAGCAGTGAAGGGACAGTGCGTCAGCCCCAGCATTTT
v_gene: TRBV12-3/TRBV12-4; abundance: -; len: 13; d_gene: TRBD2; j_gene: TRBJ2-1; CDR3aa: CASSGTSLGEQFF; CDR3nt: TGTGCCAGCAGTGGGACTAGCTTGGGTGAGCAGTTCTTC
v_gene: TRBV5-1; abundance: few; len: 14; d_gene: -; j_gene: TRBJ1-6; CDR3aa: CASSLGQEGSPLHF; CDR3nt: TGCGCCAGCAGCTTGGGACAGGAAGGATCACCCCTCCACTTT
v_gene: TRBV3-1; abundance: many; len: 15; d_gene: -; j_gene: TRBJ2-1; CDR3aa: CASSQGRVLGNEQFF; CDR3nt: TGTGCCAGCAGCCAAGGGCGGGTCCTCGGCAATGAGCAGTTCTTC
v_gene: TRBV12-3/TRBV12-4; abundance: -; len: 14; d_gene: -; j_gene: TRBJ1-4; CDR3aa: CASSTVATNEKLFF; CDR3nt: TGTGCCAGCAGTACCGTTGCAACTAATGAAAAACTGTTTTTT
v_gene: TRBV29-1; abundance: many; len: 13; d_gene: -; j_gene: TRBJ2-1; CDR3aa: CSVVRGSYNEQFF; CDR3nt: TGCAGCGTTGTACGGGGCTCCTACAATGAGCAGTTCTTC
v_gene: TRBV29-1; abundance: -; len: 16; d_gene: TRBD1; j_gene: TRBJ1-1; CDR3aa: CSGKTGVFPLGTEAFF; CDR3nt: TGCAGCGGGAAAACAGGGGTTTTCCCGCTGGGGACTGAAGCTTTCTTT
v_gene: TRBV5-5; abundance: few; len: 13; d_gene: -; j_gene: TRBJ1-2; CDR3aa: CASSPVGNYGYTF; CDR3nt: TGTGCCAGCTCCCCCGTTGGTAACTATGGCTACACCTTC
v_gene: TRBV27; abundance: many; len: 12; d_gene: TRBD2; j_gene: TRBJ2-7; CDR3aa: CASGRVDLEQYF; CDR3nt: TGTGCCAGCGGGAGGGTAGATCTCGAGCAGTACTTC
v_gene: TRBV6-1; abundance: -; len: 16; d_gene: TRBD1; j_gene: TRBJ2-1; CDR3aa: CASNLQGKGPYNEQFF; CDR3nt: TGTGCCAGCAACCTACAGGGGAAGGGACCCTACAATGAGCAGTTCTTC
v_gene: TRBV10-2; abundance: -; len: 13; d_gene: -; j_gene: TRBJ2-5; CDR3aa: CASGGPSRETQYF; CDR3nt: TGCGCCAGCGGAGGACCTTCCCGGGAGACCCAGTACTTC